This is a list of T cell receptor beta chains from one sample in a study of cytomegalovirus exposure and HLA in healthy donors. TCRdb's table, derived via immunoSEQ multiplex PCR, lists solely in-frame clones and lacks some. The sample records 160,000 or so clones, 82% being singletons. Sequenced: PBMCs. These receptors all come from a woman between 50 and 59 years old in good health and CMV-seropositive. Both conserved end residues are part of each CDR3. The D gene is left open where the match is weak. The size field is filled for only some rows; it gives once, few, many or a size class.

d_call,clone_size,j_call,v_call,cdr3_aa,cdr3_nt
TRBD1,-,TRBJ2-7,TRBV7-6,CASSIGQEVYEQYF,TGTGCCAGCAGCATCGGACAGGAGGTCTACGAGCAGTACTTC
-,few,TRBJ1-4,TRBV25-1,CASSDSGMREKLFF,TGTGCCAGCAGTGATTCAGGGATGCGTGAAAAACTGTTTTTT
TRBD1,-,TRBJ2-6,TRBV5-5,CASSPRDSLSGANVLTF,TGTGCCAGCAGCCCCCGGGACAGTTTGAGTGGGGCCAACGTCCTGACTTTC
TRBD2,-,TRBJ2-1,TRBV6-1,CASSEEGGLAPYNEQFF,TGTGCCAGCAGTGAAGAAGGGGGACTAGCCCCATACAATGAGCAGTTCTTC
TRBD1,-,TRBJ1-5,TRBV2,CASRVDRGVIGNQPQHF,TGTGCCAGCAGGGTTGACAGGGGGGTTATAGGCAATCAGCCCCAGCATTTT
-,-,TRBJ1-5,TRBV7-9,CASSLVEQPQHF,TGTGCCAGCAGCTTAGTAGAGCAGCCCCAGCATTTT
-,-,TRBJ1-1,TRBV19,CASTPGQGMTEAFF,TGTGCCAGTACCCCCGGGCAGGGAATGACTGAAGCTTTCTTT
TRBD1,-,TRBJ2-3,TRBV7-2,CASSPQGTGRGDTQYF,TGTGCCAGCAGCCCTCAAGGGACAGGGCGTGGAGATACGCAGTATTTT
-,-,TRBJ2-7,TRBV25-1,CASSHRGQGESPYEQYF,TGTGCCAGCTCACACCGGGGGCAGGGGGAATCCCCCTACGAGCAGTACTTC
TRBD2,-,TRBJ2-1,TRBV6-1,CASSAGTSGGAGEQFF,TGTGCCAGCAGTGCCGGAACTAGCGGGGGGGCCGGCGAGCAGTTCTTC
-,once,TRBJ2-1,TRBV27,CASSPGDEQFF,TGTGCCAGCAGTCCAGGGGACGAGCAGTTCTTC
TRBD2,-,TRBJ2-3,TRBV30,CAWSVSKVSGGGTQYF,TGTGCCTGGAGTGTAAGTAAGGTGAGCGGGGGGGGGACGCAGTATTTT
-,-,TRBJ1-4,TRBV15,CATNSLNEKLFF,TGTGCCACCAACAGTCTAAATGAAAAACTGTTTTTT
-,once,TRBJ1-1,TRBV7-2,CASSLGGTTEAFF,TGTGCCAGCAGCTTAGGGGGCACCACTGAAGCTTTCTTT
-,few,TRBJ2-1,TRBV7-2,CASSFSVGEQFF,TGTGCCAGCAGCTTCAGCGTTGGTGAGCAGTTCTTC
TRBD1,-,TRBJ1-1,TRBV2,CASRRTGDLSNTEAFF,TGTGCCAGCAGAAGGACAGGGGACTTATCGAACACTGAAGCTTTCTTT
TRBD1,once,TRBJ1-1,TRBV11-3,CASGQGGNTEAFF,TGTGCCAGCGGTCAGGGGGGGAACACTGAAGCTTTCTTT
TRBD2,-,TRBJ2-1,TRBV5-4,CASSLIGLGGNEQFF,TGTGCCAGCAGCTTGATAGGACTAGGCGGCAATGAGCAGTTCTTC
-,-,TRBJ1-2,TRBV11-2,CASSPRGMGHYGYTF,TGTGCCAGCAGCCCTCGTGGAATGGGGCACTATGGCTACACCTTC
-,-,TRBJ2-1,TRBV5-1,CASSFASNNEQFF,TGCGCCAGCAGCTTTGCCAGTAACAATGAGCAGTTCTTC
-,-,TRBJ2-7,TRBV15,CATSREVVGTGWEQYF,TGTGCCACCAGCAGAGAGGTGGTAGGAACGGGGTGGGAGCAGTACTTC
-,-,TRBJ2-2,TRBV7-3,CASSLGGYLNTGELFF,TGTGCCAGCAGCTTAGGCGGCTACTTGAACACCGGGGAGCTGTTTTTT
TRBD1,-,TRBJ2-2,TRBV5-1,CASSLADRGTGELFF,TGCGCCAGCAGCTTGGCGGACAGGGGGACCGGGGAGCTGTTTTTT
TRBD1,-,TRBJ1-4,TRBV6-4,CAGQGGDGEKLFF,TGTGCCGGTCAGGGGGGTGATGGTGAAAAACTGTTTTTT
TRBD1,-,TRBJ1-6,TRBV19,CASRDRGGSPLHF,TGTGCCAGTCGGGACAGGGGGGGATCACCCCTCCACTTT
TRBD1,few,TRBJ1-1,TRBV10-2,CASSERQGHGMNTEAFF,TGCGCCAGCAGTGAGCGACAGGGCCATGGCATGAACACTGAAGCTTTCTTT
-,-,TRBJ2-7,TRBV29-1,CSVVLQGRPYEQYF,TGCAGCGTTGTCCTACAGGGCAGGCCCTACGAGCAGTACTTC